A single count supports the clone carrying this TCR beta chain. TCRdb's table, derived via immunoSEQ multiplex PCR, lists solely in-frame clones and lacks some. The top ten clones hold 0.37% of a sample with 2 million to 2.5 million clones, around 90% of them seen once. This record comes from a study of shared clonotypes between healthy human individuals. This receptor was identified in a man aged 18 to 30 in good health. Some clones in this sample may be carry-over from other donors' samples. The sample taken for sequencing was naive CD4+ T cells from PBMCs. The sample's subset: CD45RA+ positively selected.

This CDR3 is CASSYVGTGNTIYF. In DNA, the CDR3 is TGTGCCAGCAGCTACGTCGGGACTGGAAACACCATATATTTT. The genes are TRBV7-2 and TRBJ1-3; D uncertain. The CDR3 covers 14 residues. Deletions cut 4 bases from V and 2 bases from J, with 9 bases between. The V gene's germline CDR1 is SGHTA and CDR2 FQGNSA.